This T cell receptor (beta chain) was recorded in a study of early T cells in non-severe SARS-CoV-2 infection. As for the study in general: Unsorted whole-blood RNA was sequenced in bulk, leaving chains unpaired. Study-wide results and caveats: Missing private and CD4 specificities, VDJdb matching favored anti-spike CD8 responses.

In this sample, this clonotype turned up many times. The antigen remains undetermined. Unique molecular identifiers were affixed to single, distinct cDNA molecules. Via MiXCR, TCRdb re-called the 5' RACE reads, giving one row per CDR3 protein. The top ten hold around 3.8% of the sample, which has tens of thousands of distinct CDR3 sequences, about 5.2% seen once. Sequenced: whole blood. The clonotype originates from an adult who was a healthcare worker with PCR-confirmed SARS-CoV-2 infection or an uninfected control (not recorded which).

CDR3 nucleotide sequence: TGTGCCAGCAGTTACGGGCTAGCGGGAGGGCCGGATACGCAGTATTTT. Encoded protein: CASSYGLAGGPDTQYF. J is TRBJ2-3 and V is TRBV6-6, with 12 bases that match TRBD2. The V segment lost 2 bases and the J segment 6 bases; nucleotides outside the gene matches: 6. The germline CDR1 and CDR2 sequences are MNHNY and SVGAGI (reference sequence). The CDR3 has 16 residues.